Shown below are 16 T cell receptor beta chains from a single sample sequenced in a study of spatial heterogeneity in lung cancer. Time point denoted: sample taken at primary tumor resection. From tumor, nontumor lung or frozen PBMC, whole RNA was taken unsorted for sequencing. TCRdb re-derived calls from the 5' RACE reads in MiXCR, one entry per CDR3 protein. The sample yields approximately 11,000 distinct CDR3 sequences, about 4% seen once. The sample in question was normal lung tissue next to the tumor, obtained at surgery. All receptors derive from a male donor with early-stage non-small cell lung cancer.

This clonotype was counted ten times or more. This chain links TRBV15 with TRBJ2-1; D might be TRBD1 (6 bases). The CDR3 contains 14 residues. V shed 0 bases and J shed 10 bases, with 13 bases lying between them. Per germline, CDR1 LNHNV and CDR2 YYDKDF (reference sequence). CDR3 amino acids: CATSRDVGGEEQFF. The CDR3 DNA reads TGTGCCACCAGCAGAGATGTTGGGGGCGAGGAGCAGTTCTTC.

The V and J genes are TRBV20-1 and TRBJ2-3; 7 bases match TRBD1. This CDR3 spans 11 amino acids. The germline V gene encodes CDR1 DFQATT and CDR2 SNEGSKA (reference sequence). Unmatched junction bases numbered 3, after V lost 4 bases and J lost 8 bases. The CDR3 nucleotides are TGCAGTGCTACAGGGGGATCTACGCAGTATTTT. This encodes CSATGGSTQYF.

This clonotype was seen at least ten times. The chain recombines TRBV7-2 with TRBJ1-5; 7 bases are a match to TRBD1. The CDR3 consists of 14 residues. V was pared by 2 bases and J by 4 bases, with 2 bases of the junction left unmatched. Germline CDR1 is SGHTA and CDR2 is FQGNSA. The CDR3 bases are TGTGCCAGCAGCTTACAACAGGGGAATCAGCCCCAGCATTTT. Protein sequence: CASSLQQGNQPQHF.

The V call is TRBV7-8, the J call TRBJ2-6; no definite D call. Trimming pared 5 bases from V and 1 base from J, leaving 9 bases between. This CDR3 contains 15 residues. In germline, CDR1 is SGHVS, CDR2 FQNEAQ. CDR3 bases: TGTGCCAGCAGCCCACAGCTTTCTGGGGCCAACGTCCTGACTTTC. Its protein product is CASSPQLSGANVLTF.

This clonotype was counted only a few times. V and J are TRBV6-2 or TRBV6-3 and TRBJ2-2; the match to TRBD2 covers 11 bases. Per germline, CDR1 MNHEY and CDR2 SVGEGT. The CDR3 is 17 residues long. Losses at the gene ends were 0 bases for V and 7 bases for J; bases not matched to a gene: 7. Here the CDR3 DNA reads TGTGCCAGCAGTTACTCGAATCTAGCGGGAGGAGTCGGGGAGCTGTTTTTT. Protein product: CASSYSNLAGGVGELFF.

Sample share makes this clonotype medium-sized (0.01 to 0.1%). The genes are TRBV3-1 and TRBJ2-4; 7 positions match TRBD2. This CDR3 has 16 amino acids. The V segment lost 3 bases and the J segment 0 bases; nucleotides outside the gene matches: 5. Germline-derived CDR1 and CDR2 are LGHDT and YNNKEL (reference sequence). Written as DNA, the CDR3 is TGTGCCAGCAGCCAGGGTCTAGCGGTAGCCAAAAACATTCAGTACTTC. This gives the protein CASSQGLAVAKNIQYF.

The CDR3 sequence: CASSLWTGDSPLHF. CDR3 DNA: TGTGCCAGCAGTTTATGGACAGGGGACTCACCCCTCCACTTT. The V gene is TRBV28, the J gene TRBJ1-6, with 8 bases that match TRBD1. The germline V gene encodes CDR1 MDHEN and CDR2 SYDVKM. J was trimmed by 10 bases and V by 0 bases; bases with no gene match: 2. CDR3 length: 14 residues.

This clonotype qualifies as medium-sized. V gene TRBV29-1 combines with J gene TRBJ2-3; D is undetermined. Between the trimmed V and J ends, which lost 4 bases and 3 bases, there was a span of 14 bases. This CDR3 is 14 amino acids long. Germline V lookup: CDR1 SQVTM, CDR2 ANQGSEA. The CDR3: CSVAKGFRTDTQYF. The CDR3 nucleotides read TGCAGCGTTGCGAAGGGTTTCAGGACAGATACGCAGTATTTT.

This clonotype has at least ten counts. The chain joins TRBV3-1 to TRBJ2-1; 10 bases are a match to TRBD2. This CDR3 comprises 14 residues. J was trimmed by 9 bases and V by 7 bases; bases with no gene match: 9. Germline CDR1 is LGHDT and CDR2 is YNNKEL (reference sequence). The CDR3, as DNA: TGTGCCAGCAAGCCGAGCGGGAGGGCTGGTGAGCAGTTCTTC. Protein: CASKPSGRAGEQFF.

This clonotype was seen ten or more times. The V call is TRBV7-3, the J call TRBJ2-7; D may be TRBD1 or TRBD2 (5 bases each). CDR3 length equals 12 residues. The V and J ends lost 6 bases and 6 bases respectively, with 12 bases between them. The germline V gene has CDR1 SGHTA and CDR2 FQGTGA. CDR3 loop: CASSRDGIEQYF. In DNA form, the CDR3 reads TGTGCCAGCAGTCGGGACGGGATCGAGCAGTACTTC.

The table lists this clonotype with many counts. The chain is built from TRBV12-3 or TRBV12-4 and TRBJ2-5; no reliable D call. The ends were cut back, 3 bases at V and 1 base at J, with 9 bases in the middle. The CDR3 is made up of 14 amino acids. CDR3 DNA: TGTGCCAGCAGTTTGCCAAGGTCCCAAGAGACCCAGTACTTC. The encoded protein is CASSLPRSQETQYF.

The table lists this clonotype with many counts. The chain is built from TRBV7-6 and TRBJ2-7, with a weak D call TRBD2 (5 bases). Germline V gives CDR1 SGHVS, CDR2 FNYEAQ. CDR3 length: 14 residues. V was clipped by 1 base and J by 5 bases, with 12 bases between them. The CDR3 region is CASSLEVWGDEQYF. The CDR3 bases are TGTGCCAGCAGCTTAGAGGTTTGGGGAGACGAGCAGTACTTC.

This clonotype was seen at least ten times. The chain links TRBV28 to TRBJ2-3; TRBD2 is a possible D gene (6 bases). Germline V gene lookup returns CDR1 MDHEN and CDR2 SYDVKM. The germline V and J ends were trimmed by 4 bases and 0 bases, with 8 bases remaining between them. This CDR3 has 14 residues. The CDR3 sequence: CASSYRGSTDTQYF. Here the CDR3 DNA reads TGTGCCAGCAGTTACCGGGGGAGCACAGATACGCAGTATTTT.

Judged by abundance, this clonotype is medium-sized (0.01 to 0.1%). The CDR3 DNA sequence: TGTGCCAGCAGCGTAGATCAGGCCAGCTATGGCTACACCTTC. Residues: CASSVDQASYGYTF. This chain connects TRBV9 to TRBJ1-2; D not resolved. CDR1 is SGDLS and CDR2 is YYNGEE in the germline V gene. The length of the CDR3 is 14 residues. Trimming cost V 0 bases and J 4 bases, with 10 bases left between them.

The table lists this clonotype with many counts. J is TRBJ1-1 and V is TRBV20-1; D gene uncertain. CDR1 is DFQATT, CDR2 SNEGSKA, per germline (reference sequence). V lost 6 bases and J lost 1, with 12 bases in between. CDR3 length equals 13 residues. CDR3 protein: CSAPKSGNTEAFF. The DNA of the CDR3 is TGCAGTGCACCAAAAAGCGGGAACACTGAAGCTTTCTTT.

This clonotype was recorded at least ten times. The V gene is TRBV29-1, the J gene TRBJ1-2; D possibly corresponds to TRBD1 (5 bases). This CDR3 comprises 12 residues. Germline CDR1 is SQVTM and CDR2 is ANQGSEA. Trimming left V 8 bases short and J 4 bases short, with 14 bases between. The CDR3 DNA is TGCAGCATCGGGACGGCAGTCTATGGCTACACCTTC. This gives the protein CSIGTAVYGYTF.